The clone carrying this T cell receptor (beta chain) was seen repeatedly, ten times or more. What it recognizes is unknown. This entry is derived from a study of regulatory T cells in long-lasting Graves disease. Study-wide points: Reduced TCR diversity was observed in persistent Graves' patients versus newly diagnosed patients.

Combining iRepertoire HTBI primers with Arm-PCR of CDR3 regions, the authors built TCR beta libraries. In the source study's methods: From all samples, identification returned 11 to 15 TRBJ and about 60 TRBV segments. Each CDR3 protein gets one entry after TCRdb re-called the multiplex PCR reads with MiXCR. The authors' filters were not applied to this entry. The sample records 400,000 to 550,000 distinct CDR3 sequences, about a sixth being singletons. The V and J ends lost 3 bases and 4 bases, in that order; junction bases with no gene match: 6. CDR1 SGHVS and CDR2 FQNEAQ come from the germline V gene. This CDR3 comprises 15 residues. Stated time point: newly diagnosed GD, antithyroid drugs for less than 3 months. RNA extracted from PBMCs served as the sequencing template. This sample was also put to use in a study of T cells in Graves' hyperthyroidism and ophthalmopathy. As reported in that work: Disease duration under 2 months; hyperthyroidism patients were aged 18 to 65. Separating ophthalmopathy from stable hyperthyroidism was achieved by a 13 V-J model.

This TCR came from a young woman with Graves disease. V is TRBV7-8 and J is TRBJ2-1; TRBD2 matches at 7 bases. Sequencing was performed on peripheral blood mononuclear cells (PBMCs), taken at new diagnosis, from a patient treated with antithyroid drugs. The DNA of the CDR3 is TGTGCCAGCAGCTTCTTGGGGGGGAGTTACAATGAGCAGTTCTTC. It specifies CASSFLGGSYNEQFF.